The 24 T cell receptor beta chains in this list originate from one sample, sequenced in a study of T cell repertoires in cytomegalovirus infection. TCRdb analysed the reads with MiXCR anew, one entry per CDR3 protein. The table shows roughly 230,000 distinct CDR3 sequences, with 15% to 20% occurring only once. The sequenced sample consisted of CD8+ T cells from PBMCs. The origin of the receptors is a human donor in good health (CMV status not recorded). Some clones in this sample may be carry-over from other donors' samples.

This clonotype was detected many times. The rearrangement uses TRBV7-3 and TRBJ2-3; D is unresolved. Germline CDR1 is SGHTA and CDR2 is FQGTGA. With 5 bases removed from V and 4 bases from J, the gap between germline ends came to 16 bases. The CDR3 consists of 15 residues. For the CDR3, the DNA is TGTGCCAGCAGCCCCTCCGGTGCCGGGCCAGATACGCAGTATTTT. This sequence encodes CASSPSGAGPDTQYF. Drawing the rest from reference TRBV7-3 and TRBJ2-3, the complete variable domain is GAGVSQTPSNKVTEKGKYVELRCDPISGHTALYWYRQSLGQGPEFLIYFQGTGAADDSGLPNDRFFAVRPEGSVSTLKIQRTERGDSAVYLCASSPSGAGPDTQYFGPGTRLTVL.

In this sample, this clonotype turned up many times. The rearrangement links TRBV11-2 to TRBJ2-5; D is perhaps TRBD2 (6 bases). The V end was cut by 5 bases, the J end by 7 bases, with 23 bases between. Germline CDR1 is SGHAT and CDR2 is FQNNGV. This CDR3 has 16 residues. The CDR3 sequence is CASSKRDSGLDWTQYF. The CDR3 DNA is TGTGCCAGCAGCAAACGGGACTCTGGGCTCGACTGGACCCAGTACTTC. Combining the CDR3 with reference TRBV11-2 and TRBJ2-5 gives the whole variable domain EAGVAQSPRYKIIEKRQSVAFWCNPISGHATLYWYQQILGQGPKLLIQFQNNGVVDDSQLPKDRFSAERLKGVDSTLKIQPAKLEDSAVYLCASSKRDSGLDWTQYFGPGTRLLVL.

This rearrangement joins TRBV7-9 to TRBJ1-4; no clear D. The CDR3 is 15 amino acids. The ends were cut back, 3 bases at V and 8 bases at J, with 16 bases in the middle. The germline V gene has CDR1 SEHNR and CDR2 FQNEAQ (reference sequence). The CDR3 region has the DNA TGTGCCAGCAGCTTGCCCCTTACCCCGCGAGAAAAACTGTTTTTT. Amino acids: CASSLPLTPREKLFF.

The chain has TRBV15 and TRBJ2-2; D possibly corresponds to TRBD2 (5 bases). The CDR3 length is 16 residues. V lost 3 bases and J 4 bases, leaving 15 bases between the germline ends. Germline values: CDR1 LNHNV, CDR2 YYDKDF (reference sequence). In DNA, the CDR3 is TGTGCCACCAGCAGCCCCGAAGGAGGACCCACCGGGGAGCTGTTTTTT. Protein: CATSSPEGGPTGELFF.

The J gene is TRBJ2-4, the V gene TRBV12-3 or TRBV12-4; D unresolved. The ends were cut back, 4 bases at V and 0 bases at J, with 10 bases in the middle. This CDR3 region has 15 residues. The CDR3 is CASSSAFLAKNIQYF. The CDR3 DNA sequence: TGTGCCAGCAGTTCTGCCTTTTTAGCCAAAAACATTCAGTACTTC.

This clonotype has a handful of counts. The chain employs TRBV2 and TRBJ2-5; 7 bases align to TRBD1. V lost 4 bases, J lost 3 bases, and 8 bases stayed unmatched. The CDR3 covers 15 residues. CDR1 and CDR2 (germline): SNHLY, FYNNEI. CDR3 residues: CASSASGTVKETQYF. The CDR3 coding sequence is TGTGCCAGCAGTGCCTCCGGGACAGTAAAAGAGACCCAGTACTTC.

The V gene is TRBV7-9, the J gene TRBJ2-1; the D is unclear. V dropped 7 bases and J dropped 6 bases, with 10 bases sitting between them. The CDR3 is made up of 12 amino acids. The germline V gene encodes CDR1 SEHNR and CDR2 FQNEAQ (reference sequence). The CDR3 reads CASTSRVNEQFF. As DNA, the CDR3 is TGTGCCAGCACAAGCCGAGTCAATGAGCAGTTCTTC.

Comments on this clonotype: A clone one base away is much larger, so this may be a read error. The CDR3 region has the DNA TGCAGCGTTGCCGGGACAGGGAGGGCAGACGAGCGGTACTTC. Its protein product is CSVAGTGRADERYF. The rearrangement uses TRBV29-1 and TRBJ2-7; 9 bases are a match to TRBD1. In germline, CDR1 is SQVTM, CDR2 ANQGSEA. The CDR3 covers 14 residues.

This clonotype has only a few counts. CDR3 bases: TGTGCCAGCAGTCCGCGGACCCCCTGGGGCAATCAGCCCCAGCATTTT. It codes for CASSPRTPWGNQPQHF. The V gene is TRBV28, the J gene TRBJ1-5; D is uncertain. The CDR3 is made up of 16 amino acids. Germline loops: CDR1 MDHEN, CDR2 SYDVKM. Trimming shortened V by 5 bases and J by 2 bases, and 16 bases separated the two germline ends. Full variable domain (missing parts from reference TRBV28 and TRBJ1-5): DVKVTQSSRYLVKRTGEKVFLECVQDMDHENMFWYRQDPGLGLRLIYFSYDVKMKEKGDIPEGYSVSREKKERFSLILESASTNQTSMYLCASSPRTPWGNQPQHFGDGTRLSIL.

This clonotype was counted at least ten times. V and J are TRBV14 and TRBJ2-7; no clear D gene. The CDR3 contains 13 residues. Per germline, CDR1 SGHDN and CDR2 FVKESK. V was shortened by 2 bases and J by 6 bases, with 11 bases between the two germline ends. The CDR3 nucleotides read TGTGCCAGCAGCCAACTCCGGTCGGGCGAGCAGTACTTC. It specifies CASSQLRSGEQYF.

This clonotype was recorded many times. V and J are TRBV7-6 and TRBJ2-7, with 9 bases aligning to TRBD1. V trimming: 5 bases; J trimming: 9 bases; junction bases outside the gene matches: 17. The V gene's germline CDR1 is SGHVS and CDR2 FNYEAQ. The CDR3 totals 16 residues. CDR3 DNA sequence: TGTGCCAGCAGCGAAGGGCCGGGACAGGGCCCTCTCGGGCAGTACTTC. This encodes CASSEGPGQGPLGQYF. The complete variable domain, with remaining parts taken from reference TRBV7-6 and TRBJ2-7, reads GAGVSQSPRYKVTKRGQDVALRCDPISGHVSLYWYRQALGQGPEFLTYFNYEAQQDKSGLPNDRFSAERPEGSISTLTIQRTEQRDSAMYRCASSEGPGQGPLGQYFGPGTRLTVT.

This clonotype turned up a few times. The rearrangement joins TRBV6-2 or TRBV6-3 to TRBJ2-4; no clear D gene. V lost 6 bases and J 1 base, leaving 10 bases between the germline ends. CDR1 is MNHEY and CDR2 is SVGEGT in the germline V gene. The CDR3 spans 14 residues. CDR3 sequence (DNA): TGTGCCAGCAGCTACGACACCGCCAAAAACATTCAGTACTTC. Amino acid sequence: CASSYDTAKNIQYF.

This clonotype was recorded at least ten times. This chain links TRBV12-3 or TRBV12-4 with TRBJ2-7, with D possibly being TRBD2 (5 bases). The CDR3 covers 13 residues. The V end lost 6 bases, the J end lost 5 bases, and 14 bases lay between the germline ends. The CDR3 loop reads CASSPSGFDEQYF. The CDR3 coding sequence is TGTGCCAGCAGCCCCTCGGGGTTCGACGAGCAGTACTTC.

This clonotype appeared a few times. V gene TRBV10-3 combines with J gene TRBJ1-6, with D unclear. The CDR3 contains 13 residues. Trimming took off 3 bases at V and 7 bases at J, with 7 bases between the two ends. Germline CDR1 reads ENHRY; CDR2 reads SYGVKD. CDR3 residues: CAISERWNSPLHF. The CDR3 DNA sequence: TGTGCCATCAGTGAAAGGTGGAATTCACCCCTCCACTTT.

This clonotype was counted ten times or more. This sequence joins TRBV6-2 or TRBV6-3 and TRBJ2-1; D ambiguous. This CDR3 is 12 amino acids long. Germline CDR1 MNHEY, CDR2 SVGEGT. Trimming cost V 2 bases and J 12 bases, with 11 bases left between them. Here the CDR3 reads CASSYGVGGQFF. In DNA, the CDR3 is TGTGCCAGCAGTTACGGGGTTGGTGGGCAGTTCTTC.

The chain carries TRBV28 and TRBJ1-6; D gene ambiguous. The CDR3 totals 15 residues. Germline CDR1 is MDHEN and CDR2 is SYDVKM. Trimming shortened V by 3 bases and J by 3 bases, and 9 bases separated the two germline ends. The CDR3 DNA follows: TGTGCCAGCAGTTTGAGGGAGAACTATAATTCACCCCTCCACTTT. Residues: CASSLRENYNSPLHF. The full variable domain, rest sourced from reference TRBV28 and TRBJ1-6, is DVKVTQSSRYLVKRTGEKVFLECVQDMDHENMFWYRQDPGLGLRLIYFSYDVKMKEKGDIPEGYSVSREKKERFSLILESASTNQTSMYLCASSLRENYNSPLHFGNGTRLTVT.

Here the CDR3 reads CASSQRTGGEAYGYTF. The CDR3 bases are TGTGCCAGCAGTCAACGGACAGGGGGAGAAGCCTATGGCTACACCTTC. J is TRBJ1-2 and V is TRBV27; 10 bases are shared with TRBD1. The CDR3 length is 16 residues. The germline V gene encodes CDR1 MNHEY and CDR2 SMNVEV (reference sequence). V shed 5 bases, J shed 4 bases, and the junction held 10 bases outside the gene matches.

This clonotype was detected many times. The chain couples TRBV6-6 to TRBJ1-5, with D hard to call. The CDR3 contains 14 residues. With 0 bases removed from V and 4 bases from J, the gap between germline ends came to 7 bases. Germline CDR1 and CDR2: MNHNY and SVGAGI (reference sequence). DNA of the CDR3: TGTGCCAGCAGTTACTCGAACAGTAATCAGCCCCAGCATTTT. This sequence encodes CASSYSNSNQPQHF.

This clonotype came up once. The chain recombines TRBV5-1 with TRBJ1-1; 7 bases are a match to TRBD1. The CDR3 sequence is 16 residues long. V lost 3 bases, J lost 5 bases, and 13 bases stayed unmatched. CDR1 SGHRS and CDR2 YFSETQ come from the germline V gene. The CDR3 protein is CASSSQGRQGWTEAFF. The CDR3 bases are TGCGCCAGCAGCTCCCAAGGGCGACAGGGATGGACTGAAGCTTTCTTT.

The sample holds many counts of this clonotype. The genes are TRBV4-3 and TRBJ2-3; 9 bases match TRBD2. The V gene end was trimmed by 0 bases and the J gene end by 4 bases; junction bases not matched to a gene: 5. The CDR3 is 16 residues long. The germline CDR1 and CDR2 sequences are LGHNA and YSLEER. As DNA, the CDR3 is TGCGCCAGCAGCCAAGAAGGCGGGGGGGCCGCAGATACGCAGTATTTT. Translation: CASSQEGGGAADTQYF.

This clonotype was seen a handful of times. The CDR3 sequence is CASRLHRGRGYGYTF. As DNA, the CDR3 is TGTGCCAGCAGACTTCACAGGGGGCGCGGCTATGGCTACACCTTC. This rearrangement joins TRBV28 to TRBJ1-2, with 9 bases lining up with TRBD1. V lost 6 bases, J lost 4 bases, and 9 bases stayed unmatched. The CDR3 has 15 residues. The germline CDR1 and CDR2 sequences are MDHEN and SYDVKM.

Ten or more counts support this clonotype. This chain connects TRBV6-6 to TRBJ1-1; D ambiguous. V was shortened by 4 bases and J by 4 bases, with 16 bases between the two germline ends. This CDR3 is 15 amino acids long. CDR1 is MNHNY and CDR2 is SVGAGI in the germline V gene (reference sequence). In nucleotides, the CDR3 is TGTGCCAGCAGTTTCGGGGAAGGAGAGGTCACTGAAGCTTTCTTT. Its protein is CASSFGEGEVTEAFF.

There are a few counts of this clonotype. The chain couples TRBV4-1 to TRBJ2-1; 16 bases match TRBD2. The CDR3 has 19 residues. Trimming took 4 bases from V and 3 from J; bases not matched to a gene: 9. From germline, CDR1 is MGHRA and CDR2 YSYEKL. This CDR3 reads CASSPRGTSGGAFYNEQFF. In DNA, the CDR3 is TGCGCCAGCAGCCCGAGGGGGACTAGCGGGGGGGCCTTCTACAATGAGCAGTTCTTC.

V usage is TRBV27 and J usage is TRBJ2-5, with D hard to call. The CDR3 covers 14 residues. Germline loops: CDR1 MNHEY, CDR2 SMNVEV (reference sequence). The V end lost 0 bases, the J end lost 2 bases, and 7 bases lay between the germline ends. In nucleotides, the CDR3 is TGTGCCAGCAGTTTATCGATGCCACAAGAGACCCAGTACTTC. It codes for CASSLSMPQETQYF.